This TCR beta chain was identified in a study of T cell repertoires in cytomegalovirus infection. Study-wide background: Public TCR beta signatures marked donors with CMV infection and the matching HLA. Whole-study results and caveats: Cumulative public TCR beta family frequency identified carriers of CMV plus the relevant HLA. HLA-C-restricted CMV-specific TCR beta clonotypes prevailed in the ex vivo response.

Many counts were recorded for this clonotype. Its antigen is unidentified. Germline CDR1 and CDR2: MDHEN and SYDVKM. This CDR3 spans 14 amino acids. The junction had 9 bases not matched to a gene; V was cut back by 6 bases and J by 7 bases. Each CDR3 protein is one row after TCRdb ran MiXCR on the reads. The sample comprises 250,000 or so distinct CDR3 sequences, over 15% of which are singletons, and less than 50% rests with the top ten. The clonotype comes from a human donor in good health (CMV status not recorded). Some clones in this sample may be carry-over from other donors' samples. The sample was CD8+ T cells from PBMCs. The chain combines TRBV28 with TRBJ2-7; 10 bases align to TRBD2. Written as DNA, the CDR3 is TGTGCCAGCAGCGAAAAGCGGGGGGGTAGGGAGCAGTACTTC. This translates into CASSEKRGGREQYF.